These 13 T cell receptor beta chains came from one sample sequenced in a study of CXCR3-negative and CXCR3-positive naive CD8 T cells. All TRB cDNA libraries came from 5' RACE performed with UMI labels. For each CDR3 protein, TCRdb gives one entry from its re-call of the 5' RACE reads, without DNA. This sample's table has tens of thousands of distinct CDR3 sequences. The specimen sequenced was naive CXCR3- CD8+ T cells from blood. Subset in this sample: CD45RO-CCR7+CD27+CD95- naive CD8+ T cells lacking CXCR3 (TNR3-). The source is a human donor in good health. Some clones in this sample may be carry-over from other donors' samples.

V and J are TRBV29-1 and TRBJ2-1; TCRdb calls TRBD2, which cannot be checked without DNA. The CDR3 covers 16 residues. CDR1 SQVTM and CDR2 ANQGSEA come from the germline V gene. The CDR3 loop reads CSVEGGLAGRLNEQFF.

The rearrangement links TRBV29-1 to TRBJ2-7; TCRdb calls TRBD2, which cannot be checked without DNA. The CDR3 runs 13 residues. In germline, CDR1 is SQVTM, CDR2 ANQGSEA. CDR3 sequence reads: CSVRDSGSYEQYF.

V usage is TRBV12-3 or TRBV12-4 and J usage is TRBJ2-7; there is no DNA to check the TCRdb D call of TRBD1. The CDR3 is made up of 13 amino acids. The CDR3 sequence is CASGQGQGYEQYF.

CDR3 residues: CASSYLLGSGANVLTF. The chain is built from TRBV7-8 and TRBJ2-6. Germline V gene lookup returns CDR1 SGHVS and CDR2 FQNEAQ. This CDR3 is built from 16 residues.

The chain is built from TRBV13 and TRBJ2-6; TCRdb reports TRBD2, a call that lacks DNA to check it against. The CDR3 extends over 18 amino acids. Germline V CDR1 and CDR2: PRHDT, FYEKMQ (reference sequence). The CDR3 protein is CASSTKGLAHSGANVLTF. The full variable domain, its missing parts supplied by reference TRBV13 and TRBJ2-6, is AAGVIQSPRHLIKEKRETATLKCYPIPRHDTVYWYQQGPGQDPQFLISFYEKMQSDKGSIPDRFSAQQFSDYHSELNMSSLELGDSALYFCASSTKGLAHSGANVLTFGAGSRLTVL.

V is TRBV9 and J is TRBJ2-1; checking the TCRdb D call of TRBD2 is not possible without DNA. CDR1 and CDR2 (germline): SGDLS, YYNGEE. This CDR3 region has 15 residues. CDR3 sequence reads: CASSGGMGPTNEQFF.

The rearrangement joins TRBV5-6 to TRBJ1-5; with no DNA, the TCRdb D assignment of TRBD1 cannot be verified. CDR3 length: 15 amino acids. Per germline, CDR1 SGHDT and CDR2 YYEEEE. This chain's CDR3 is CASSSDRGRLQPQHF.

The chain couples TRBV27 to TRBJ2-3; TCRdb outputs TRBD1, but without DNA this stays unchecked. Germline values: CDR1 MNHEY, CDR2 SMNVEV (reference sequence). This CDR3 comprises 14 residues. The CDR3: CASTVRVGTDTHYF.

The chain employs TRBV10-3 and TRBJ2-7; absent DNA, TCRdb's TRBD1 call cannot be checked. The CDR3 loop spans 14 amino acids. The germline V gene has CDR1 ENHRY and CDR2 SYGVKD. CDR3 sequence: CAISEDRDLAEQYF.

The gene calls are TRBV29-1 and TRBJ2-1; TCRdb picks TRBD2, but there is no DNA to check that call. Per germline, CDR1 SQVTM and CDR2 ANQGSEA. This CDR3 is 17 amino acids long. The CDR3 sequence is CSVEFTSGRVAYNEQFF.

The V and J genes are TRBV7-9 and TRBJ2-7; TCRdb calls TRBD1, which cannot be checked without DNA. The CDR3 contains 13 residues. Germline CDR1 SEHNR, CDR2 FQNEAQ (reference sequence). The CDR3 spells CASSSPGDYEQYF.

The chain joins TRBV7-9 to TRBJ1-5; TCRdb returns TRBD1, unconfirmable since there is no DNA. The V gene's germline CDR1 is SEHNR and CDR2 FQNEAQ (reference sequence). The CDR3 runs to 15 residues. The CDR3 spells CASSLSLGANQPQHF.

V and J are TRBV27 and TRBJ2-2; TCRdb gives TRBD2 as the D gene, but with no DNA this cannot be confirmed. Germline CDR1 reads MNHEY; CDR2 reads SMNVEV (reference sequence). The CDR3 loop spans 15 amino acids. This CDR3 reads CASSFLGLNTGELFF.